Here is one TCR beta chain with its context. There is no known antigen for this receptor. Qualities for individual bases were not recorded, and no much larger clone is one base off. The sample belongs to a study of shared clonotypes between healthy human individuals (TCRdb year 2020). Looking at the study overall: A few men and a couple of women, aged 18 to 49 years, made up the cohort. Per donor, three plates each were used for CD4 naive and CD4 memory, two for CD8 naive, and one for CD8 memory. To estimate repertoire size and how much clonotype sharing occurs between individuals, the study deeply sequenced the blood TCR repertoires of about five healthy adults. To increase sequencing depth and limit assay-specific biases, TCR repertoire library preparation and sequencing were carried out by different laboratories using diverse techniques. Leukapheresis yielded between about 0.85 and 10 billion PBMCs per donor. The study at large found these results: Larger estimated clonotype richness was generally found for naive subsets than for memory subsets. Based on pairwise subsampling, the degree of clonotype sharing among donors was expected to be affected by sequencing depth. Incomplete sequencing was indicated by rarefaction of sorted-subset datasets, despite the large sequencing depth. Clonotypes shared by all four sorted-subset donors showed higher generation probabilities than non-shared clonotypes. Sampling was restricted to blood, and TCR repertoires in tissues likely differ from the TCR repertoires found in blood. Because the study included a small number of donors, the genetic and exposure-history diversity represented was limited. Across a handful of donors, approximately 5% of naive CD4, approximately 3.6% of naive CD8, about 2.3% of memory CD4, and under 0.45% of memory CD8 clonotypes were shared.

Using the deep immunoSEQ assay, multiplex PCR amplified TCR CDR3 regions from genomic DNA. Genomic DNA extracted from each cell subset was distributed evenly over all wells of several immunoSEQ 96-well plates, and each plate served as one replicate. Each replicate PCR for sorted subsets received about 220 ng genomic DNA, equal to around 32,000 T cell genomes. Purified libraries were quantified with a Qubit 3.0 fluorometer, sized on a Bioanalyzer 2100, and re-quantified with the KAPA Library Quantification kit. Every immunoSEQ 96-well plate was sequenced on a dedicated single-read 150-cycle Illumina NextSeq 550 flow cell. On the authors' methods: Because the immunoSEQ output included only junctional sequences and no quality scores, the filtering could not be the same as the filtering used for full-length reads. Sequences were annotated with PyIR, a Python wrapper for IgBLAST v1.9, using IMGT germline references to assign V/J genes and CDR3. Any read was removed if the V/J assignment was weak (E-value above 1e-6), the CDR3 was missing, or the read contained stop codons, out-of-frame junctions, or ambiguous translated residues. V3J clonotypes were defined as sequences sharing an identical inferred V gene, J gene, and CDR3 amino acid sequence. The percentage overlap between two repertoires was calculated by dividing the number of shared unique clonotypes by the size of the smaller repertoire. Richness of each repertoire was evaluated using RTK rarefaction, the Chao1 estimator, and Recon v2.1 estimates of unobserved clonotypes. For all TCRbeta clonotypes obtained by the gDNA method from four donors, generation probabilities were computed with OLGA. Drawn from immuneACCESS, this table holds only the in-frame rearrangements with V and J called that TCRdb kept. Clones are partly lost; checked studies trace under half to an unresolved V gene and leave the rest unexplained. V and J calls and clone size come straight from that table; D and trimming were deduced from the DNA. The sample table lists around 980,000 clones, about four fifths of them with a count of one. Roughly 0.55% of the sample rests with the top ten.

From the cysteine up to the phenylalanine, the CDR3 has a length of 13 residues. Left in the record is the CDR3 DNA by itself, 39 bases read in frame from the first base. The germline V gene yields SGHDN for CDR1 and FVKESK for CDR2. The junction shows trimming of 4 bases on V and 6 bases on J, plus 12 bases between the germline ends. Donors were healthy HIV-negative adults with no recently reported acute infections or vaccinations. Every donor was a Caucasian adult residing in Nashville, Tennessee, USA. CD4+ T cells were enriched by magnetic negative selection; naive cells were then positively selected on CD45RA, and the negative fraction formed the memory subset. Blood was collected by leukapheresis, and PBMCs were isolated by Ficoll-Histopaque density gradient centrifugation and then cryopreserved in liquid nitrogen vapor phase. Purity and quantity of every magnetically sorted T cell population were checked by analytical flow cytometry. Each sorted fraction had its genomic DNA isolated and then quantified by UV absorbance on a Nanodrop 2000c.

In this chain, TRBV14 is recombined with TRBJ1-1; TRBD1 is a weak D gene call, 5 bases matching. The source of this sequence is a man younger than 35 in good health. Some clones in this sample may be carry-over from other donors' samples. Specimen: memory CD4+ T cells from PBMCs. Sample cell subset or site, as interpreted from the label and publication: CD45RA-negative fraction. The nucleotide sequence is TGTGCCAGCAGCCTTGGGGGTGGCTCTGAAGCTTTCTTT. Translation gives CASSLGGGSEAFF.